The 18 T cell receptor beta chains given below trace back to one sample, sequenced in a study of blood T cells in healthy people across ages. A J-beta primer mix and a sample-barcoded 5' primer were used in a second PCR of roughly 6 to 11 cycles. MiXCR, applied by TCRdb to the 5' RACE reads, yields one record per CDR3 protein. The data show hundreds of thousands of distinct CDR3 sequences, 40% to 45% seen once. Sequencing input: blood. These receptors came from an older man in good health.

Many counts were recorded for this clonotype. The DNA of the CDR3 is TGTGCCAGCAGTGAAGCGGGAGGGACAGATACGCAGTATTTT. Translated, it gives CASSEAGGTDTQYF. This chain links TRBV6-4 with TRBJ2-3, with 10 nucleotides matching TRBD2. There are 14 residues in the CDR3. The V segment lost 3 bases and the J segment 3 bases; nucleotides outside the gene matches: 0. Looked up from germline, CDR1 is MRHNA and CDR2 is SNTAGT.

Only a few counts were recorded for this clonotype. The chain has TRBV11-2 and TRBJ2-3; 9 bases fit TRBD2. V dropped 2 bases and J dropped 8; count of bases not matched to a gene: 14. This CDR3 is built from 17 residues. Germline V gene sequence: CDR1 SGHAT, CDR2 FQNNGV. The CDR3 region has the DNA TGTGCCAGCAGCTTAATTGCCGTGGGGACTAGCTTCGGTACGCAGTATTTT. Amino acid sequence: CASSLIAVGTSFGTQYF.

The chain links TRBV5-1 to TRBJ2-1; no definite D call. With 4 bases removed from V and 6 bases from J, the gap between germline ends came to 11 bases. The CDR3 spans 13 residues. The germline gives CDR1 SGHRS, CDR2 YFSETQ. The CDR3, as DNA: TGCGCCAGCAGCGGTGCCAGTCCCAATGAGCAGTTCTTC. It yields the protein CASSGASPNEQFF.

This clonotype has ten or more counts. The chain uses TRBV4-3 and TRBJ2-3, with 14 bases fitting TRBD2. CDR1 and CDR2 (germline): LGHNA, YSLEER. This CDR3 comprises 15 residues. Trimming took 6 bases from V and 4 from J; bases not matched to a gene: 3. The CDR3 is CASSTGLAGADTQYF. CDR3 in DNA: TGCGCCAGCAGTACGGGACTAGCGGGAGCAGATACGCAGTATTTT.

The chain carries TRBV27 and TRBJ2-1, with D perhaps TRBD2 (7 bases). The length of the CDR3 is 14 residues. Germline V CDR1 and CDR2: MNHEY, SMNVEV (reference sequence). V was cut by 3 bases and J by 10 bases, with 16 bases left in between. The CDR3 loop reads CASSFRWEGGEQFF. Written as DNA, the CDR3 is TGTGCCAGCAGTTTTAGGTGGGAGGGGGGCGAGCAGTTCTTC.

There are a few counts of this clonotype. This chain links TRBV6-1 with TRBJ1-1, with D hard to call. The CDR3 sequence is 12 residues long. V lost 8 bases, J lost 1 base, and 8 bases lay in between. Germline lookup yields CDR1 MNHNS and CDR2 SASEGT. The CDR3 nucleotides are TGTGCCAGCGCTTACAGGAACACTGAAGCTTTCTTT. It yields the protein CASAYRNTEAFF.

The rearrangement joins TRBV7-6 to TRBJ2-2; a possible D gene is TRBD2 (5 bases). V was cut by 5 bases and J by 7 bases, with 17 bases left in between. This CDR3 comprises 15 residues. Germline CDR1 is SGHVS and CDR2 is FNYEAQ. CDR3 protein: CASSPHSAKGGELFF. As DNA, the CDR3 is TGTGCCAGCAGCCCCCATAGCGCCAAGGGCGGGGAGCTGTTTTTT.

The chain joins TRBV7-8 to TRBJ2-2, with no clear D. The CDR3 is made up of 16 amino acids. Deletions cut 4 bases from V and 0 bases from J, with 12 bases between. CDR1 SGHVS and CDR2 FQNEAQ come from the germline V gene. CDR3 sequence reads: CASSSAANTNTGELFF. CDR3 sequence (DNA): TGTGCCAGCAGCTCTGCCGCAAATACGAACACCGGGGAGCTGTTTTTT.

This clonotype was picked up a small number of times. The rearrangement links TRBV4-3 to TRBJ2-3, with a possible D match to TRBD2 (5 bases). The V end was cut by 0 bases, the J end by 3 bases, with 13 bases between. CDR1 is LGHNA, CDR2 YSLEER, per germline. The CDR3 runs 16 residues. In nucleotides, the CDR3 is TGCGCCAGCAGCCAAGAAGGGTTAGCGAGGACAGATACGCAGTATTTT. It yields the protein CASSQEGLARTDTQYF.

In nucleotides, the CDR3 is TGTGCCAGCAGCTCGACAGGTCAGACTGAAGCTTTCTTT. Its translation: CASSSTGQTEAFF. V and J are TRBV7-9 and TRBJ1-1; weak D call: TRBD1 (6 bases). Deletions cut 4 bases from V and 5 bases from J, with 11 bases between. CDR3 length: 13 amino acids. Germline V gene lookup returns CDR1 SEHNR and CDR2 FQNEAQ (reference sequence).

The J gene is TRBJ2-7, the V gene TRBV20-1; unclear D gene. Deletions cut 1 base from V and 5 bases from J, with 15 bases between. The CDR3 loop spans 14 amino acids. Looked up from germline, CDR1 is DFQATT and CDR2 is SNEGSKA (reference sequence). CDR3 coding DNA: TGCAGTGCTAGAGCTTCGGCCGTTTCCGACGAGCAGTACTTC. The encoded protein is CSARASAVSDEQYF.

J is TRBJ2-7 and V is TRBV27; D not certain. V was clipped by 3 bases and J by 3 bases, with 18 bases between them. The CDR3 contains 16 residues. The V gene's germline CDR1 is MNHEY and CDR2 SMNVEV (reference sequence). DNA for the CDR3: TGTGCCAGCAGTTTGAACCCCACCGGGCAATACTACGAGCAGTACTTC. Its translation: CASSLNPTGQYYEQYF.

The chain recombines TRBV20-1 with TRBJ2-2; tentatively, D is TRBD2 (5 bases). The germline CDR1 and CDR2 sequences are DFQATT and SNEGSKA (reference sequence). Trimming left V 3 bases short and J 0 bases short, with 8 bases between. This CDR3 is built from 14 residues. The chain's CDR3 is CSARQRTNTGELFF. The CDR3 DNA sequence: TGCAGTGCTAGGCAGCGGACGAACACCGGGGAGCTGTTTTTT.

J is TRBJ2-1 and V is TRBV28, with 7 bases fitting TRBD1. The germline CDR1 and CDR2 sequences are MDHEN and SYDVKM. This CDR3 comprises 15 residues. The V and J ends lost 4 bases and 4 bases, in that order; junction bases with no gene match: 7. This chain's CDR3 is CASSSHRGGYNEQFF. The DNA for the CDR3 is TGTGCCAGCAGTTCACACAGGGGTGGGTACAATGAGCAGTTCTTC.

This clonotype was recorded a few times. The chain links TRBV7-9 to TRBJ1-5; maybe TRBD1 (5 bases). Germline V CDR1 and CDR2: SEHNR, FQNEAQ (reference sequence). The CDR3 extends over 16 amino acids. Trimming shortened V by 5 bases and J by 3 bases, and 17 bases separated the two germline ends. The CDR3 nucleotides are TGTGCCAGCAGCCCTGGGTCAGCGGGACCCAATCAGCCCCAGCATTTT. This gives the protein CASSPGSAGPNQPQHF. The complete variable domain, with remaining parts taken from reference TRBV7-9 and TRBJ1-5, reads DTGVSQNPRHKITKRGQNVTFRCDPISEHNRLYWYRQTLGQGPEFLTYFQNEAQLEKSRLLSDRFSAERPKGSFSTLEIQRTEQGDSAMYLCASSPGSAGPNQPQHFGDGTRLSIL.

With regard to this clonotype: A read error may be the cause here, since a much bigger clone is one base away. For the CDR3, the DNA is TGTGCCAGCAGTTTAATCGAGTCGGGACAGGGCTCTGAAAAACTGTTTTTT. It yields the protein CASSLIESGQGSEKLFF. V is TRBV6-2 or TRBV6-3 and J is TRBJ1-4; 9 bases match TRBD1. Unmatched junction bases numbered 13, after V lost 4 bases and J lost 7 bases. The germline gives CDR1 MNHEY, CDR2 SVGEGT. CDR3 length equals 17 residues.

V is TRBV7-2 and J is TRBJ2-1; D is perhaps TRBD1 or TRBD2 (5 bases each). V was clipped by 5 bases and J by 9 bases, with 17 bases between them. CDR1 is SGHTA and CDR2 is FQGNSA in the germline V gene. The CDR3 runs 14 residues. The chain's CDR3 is CASSNRDPVPEQFF. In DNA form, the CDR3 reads TGTGCCAGCAGCAACCGGGACCCAGTACCTGAGCAGTTCTTC.

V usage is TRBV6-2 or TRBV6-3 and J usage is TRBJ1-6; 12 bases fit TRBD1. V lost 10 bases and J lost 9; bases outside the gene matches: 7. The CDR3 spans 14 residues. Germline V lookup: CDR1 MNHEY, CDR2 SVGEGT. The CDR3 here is CATTTGQGASPLHF. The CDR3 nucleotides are TGTGCCACCACTACGGGACAGGGGGCTTCACCCCTCCACTTT.